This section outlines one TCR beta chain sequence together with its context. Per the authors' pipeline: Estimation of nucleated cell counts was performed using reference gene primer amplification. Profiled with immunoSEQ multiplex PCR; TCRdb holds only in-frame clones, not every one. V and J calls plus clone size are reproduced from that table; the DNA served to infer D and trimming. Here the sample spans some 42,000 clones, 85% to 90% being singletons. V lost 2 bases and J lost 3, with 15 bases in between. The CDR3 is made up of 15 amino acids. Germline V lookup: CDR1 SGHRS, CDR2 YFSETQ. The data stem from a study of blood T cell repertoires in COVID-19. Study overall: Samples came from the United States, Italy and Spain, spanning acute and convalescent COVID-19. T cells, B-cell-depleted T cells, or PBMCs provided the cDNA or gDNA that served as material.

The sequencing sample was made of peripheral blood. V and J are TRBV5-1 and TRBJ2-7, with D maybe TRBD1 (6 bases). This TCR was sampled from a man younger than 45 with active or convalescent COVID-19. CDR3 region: CASSFWQGLSYEQYF. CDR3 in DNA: TGCGCCAGCAGCTTCTGGCAGGGGCTCAGCTACGAGCAGTACTTC.